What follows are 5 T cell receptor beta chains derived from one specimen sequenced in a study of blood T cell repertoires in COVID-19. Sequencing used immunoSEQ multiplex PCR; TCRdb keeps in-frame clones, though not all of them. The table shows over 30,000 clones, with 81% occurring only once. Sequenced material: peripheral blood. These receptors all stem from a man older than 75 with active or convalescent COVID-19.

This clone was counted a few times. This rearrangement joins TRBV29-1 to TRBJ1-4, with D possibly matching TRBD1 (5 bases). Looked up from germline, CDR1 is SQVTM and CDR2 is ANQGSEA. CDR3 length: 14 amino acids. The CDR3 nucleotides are TGCAGTGGTCTGGGAGGGGCGACTAATGAAAAACTGTTTTTT. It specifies CSGLGGATNEKLFF. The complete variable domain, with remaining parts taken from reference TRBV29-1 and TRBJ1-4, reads SAVISQKPSRDICQRGTSLTIQCQVDSQVTMMFWYRQQPGQSLTLIATANQGSEATYESGFVIDKFPISRPNLTFSTLTVSNMSPEDSSIYLCSGLGGATNEKLFFGSGTQLSVL.

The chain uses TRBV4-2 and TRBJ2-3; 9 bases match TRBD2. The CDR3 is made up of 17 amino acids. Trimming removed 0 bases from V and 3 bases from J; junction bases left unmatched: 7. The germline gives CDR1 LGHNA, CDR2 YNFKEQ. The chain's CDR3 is CASSQEIAGARTDTQYF. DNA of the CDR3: TGTGCCAGCAGCCAAGAAATAGCGGGAGCGAGGACAGATACGCAGTATTTT.

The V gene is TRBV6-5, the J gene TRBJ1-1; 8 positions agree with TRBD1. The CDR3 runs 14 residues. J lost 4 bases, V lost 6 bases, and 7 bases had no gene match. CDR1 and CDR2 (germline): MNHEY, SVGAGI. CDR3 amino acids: CASSAGGTGTEAFF. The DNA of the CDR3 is TGTGCCAGCAGCGCAGGGGGCACGGGCACTGAAGCTTTCTTT.

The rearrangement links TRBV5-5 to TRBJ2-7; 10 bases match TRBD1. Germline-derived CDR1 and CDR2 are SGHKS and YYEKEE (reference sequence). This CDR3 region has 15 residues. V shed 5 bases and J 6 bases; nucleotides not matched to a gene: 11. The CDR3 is CASSYWGTGAGEQYF. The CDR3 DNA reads TGTGCCAGCAGTTACTGGGGGACAGGGGCGGGCGAGCAGTACTTC.

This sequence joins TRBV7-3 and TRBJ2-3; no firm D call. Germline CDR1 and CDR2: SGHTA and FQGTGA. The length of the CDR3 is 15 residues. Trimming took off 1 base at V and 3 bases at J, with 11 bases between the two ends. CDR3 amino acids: CASSLNRLQTDTQYF. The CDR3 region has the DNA TGTGCCAGCAGCTTAAATAGGCTACAGACAGATACGCAGTATTTT.